Below are 24 T cell receptor beta chains sequenced from a single sample in a study of blood T cells in healthy people across ages. A second about 7 to 12 cycle PCR used barcoded and J-beta primers. TCRdb re-derived calls from the 5' RACE reads in MiXCR, one entry per CDR3 protein. The sample has roughly 680,000 distinct CDR3 sequences; roughly 50% are singletons. The sequencing sample was made of blood. The receptor source for this set is a woman in her sixties in good health.

The sample holds a few counts of this clonotype. The chain is built from TRBV7-9 and TRBJ2-7; no clear D. The length of the CDR3 is 15 residues. The V and J ends lost 5 bases and 5 bases respectively, with 19 bases between them. Germline V gene data show CDR1 as SEHNR and CDR2 as FQNEAQ (reference sequence). CDR3 residues: CASSPRTAAVDEQYF. The CDR3, as DNA: TGTGCCAGCAGCCCTCGGACGGCAGCTGTGGACGAGCAGTACTTC.

V usage is TRBV3-1 and J usage is TRBJ1-5; 7 bases align to TRBD1. This CDR3 comprises 15 residues. V was clipped by 0 bases and J by 3 bases; unmatched bases: 2. CDR1 is LGHDT and CDR2 is YNNKEL in the germline V gene (reference sequence). The CDR3 nucleotides read TGTGCCAGCAGCCAAGAGACAGGGAACAATCAGCCCCAGCATTTT. Translating it yields CASSQETGNNQPQHF.

A word on this clonotype: A read error may account for a junction end that differs from germline. For the CDR3, the DNA is TGTGCCAACAGTCCCCCAGAGCGGGAATGGATTGAGCAGTTCTTC. It yields the protein CANSPPEREWIEQFF. The J gene is TRBJ2-1, the V gene TRBV28, with 7 nucleotides matching TRBD2. Germline values: CDR1 MDHEN, CDR2 SYDVKM. This CDR3 is built from 15 residues.

J is TRBJ1-1 and V is TRBV5-5, with D possibly matching TRBD1 (5 bases). There are 14 residues in the CDR3. V was trimmed by 0 bases and J by 4 bases, leaving 10 bases between them. Germline V gives CDR1 SGHKS, CDR2 YYEKEE (reference sequence). CDR3 region: CASSLVQGTTEAFF. CDR3 DNA sequence: TGTGCCAGCAGCTTGGTGCAGGGTACCACTGAAGCTTTCTTT.

This clonotype was recorded a few times. This sequence joins TRBV6-6 and TRBJ1-2; D remains unclear. The V gene's germline CDR1 is MNHNY and CDR2 SVGAGI (reference sequence). The CDR3 length is 14 residues. The V and J ends lost 2 bases and 4 bases respectively, with 11 bases between them. CDR3 region: CASSYLPVTYGYTF. Written as DNA, the CDR3 is TGTGCCAGCAGTTACCTTCCCGTCACCTATGGCTACACCTTC.

The chain joins TRBV6-5 to TRBJ2-7, with D maybe TRBD1 (5 bases). The J call may be wrong; the DNA end is better matched by TRBJ2-5. Germline assignment: CDR1 MNHEY and CDR2 SVGAGI. The CDR3 extends over 12 amino acids. CDR3 amino acids: CASSPPGKTQYF. In nucleotides, the CDR3 is TGTGCCAGCAGCCCCCCAGGGAAGACCCAGTACTTC.

The genes are TRBV28 and TRBJ1-1, with D unresolved. CDR3 size: 15 residues. Germline CDR1 reads MDHEN; CDR2 reads SYDVKM. V was cut by 5 bases and J by 5 bases, with 18 bases left in between. Written as DNA, the CDR3 is TGTGCCAGCAGTCCCCCGGGCCTTGTGGGTACTGAAGCTTTCTTT. As protein: CASSPPGLVGTEAFF.

The chain is built from TRBV7-2 and TRBJ2-7; 11 bases are shared with TRBD2. Germline-derived CDR1 and CDR2 are SGHTA and FQGNSA. The V gene end was trimmed by 0 bases and the J gene end by 5 bases; junction bases not matched to a gene: 9. This CDR3 has 17 amino acids. CDR3 amino acids: CASSLASLAGVPDEQYF. In DNA form, the CDR3 reads TGTGCCAGCAGCTTAGCCTCACTAGCGGGAGTTCCAGACGAGCAGTACTTC.

This clonotype was seen a few times. This sequence joins TRBV27 and TRBJ2-7, with 8 bases matching TRBD1. Trimming at V came to 5 bases and at J to 6 bases, leaving 9 bases not matched to a gene. The CDR3 has 14 residues. Germline V gene sequence: CDR1 MNHEY, CDR2 SMNVEV (reference sequence). CDR3 sequence (DNA): TGTGCCAGCAGTACCGGGACAGGAGGGAGCGAGCAGTACTTC. Protein product: CASSTGTGGSEQYF.

The V and J genes are TRBV7-8 and TRBJ2-7; 7 bases are shared with TRBD2. The CDR3 covers 14 residues. Germline loops: CDR1 SGHVS, CDR2 FQNEAQ. V gave up 5 bases and J gave up 2 bases; unmatched junction bases: 6. This CDR3 is CASSNLAAPYEQYF. The CDR3 DNA follows: TGTGCCAGCAGCAATCTAGCGGCACCCTACGAGCAGTACTTC.

This clonotype was seen a single time. V is TRBV20-1 and J is TRBJ2-7; the D gene is possibly TRBD1 (5 bases). The V end was cut by 4 bases, the J end by 7 bases, with 23 bases between. The CDR3 runs to 15 residues. Germline values: CDR1 DFQATT, CDR2 SNEGSKA (reference sequence). The CDR3 sequence is CSAKMMQGGPWEQYF. The CDR3 coding sequence is TGCAGTGCTAAAATGATGCAGGGTGGGCCTTGGGAGCAGTACTTC.

The chain carries TRBV20-1 and TRBJ1-4, with 8 nucleotides matching TRBD1. The CDR3 is made up of 14 amino acids. Germline assignment: CDR1 DFQATT and CDR2 SNEGSKA (reference sequence). V dropped 5 bases and J dropped 6; count of bases not matched to a gene: 8. The CDR3 bases are TGCAGTGCTCCAGAGGCGGACAGGGATGAAAAACTGTTTTTT. Protein: CSAPEADRDEKLFF.

The V call is TRBV11-3, the J call TRBJ2-2; D is uncertain. V was cut by 7 bases and J by 3 bases, with 6 bases left in between. In germline, CDR1 is SGHNT, CDR2 YENEEA. The CDR3 is made up of 12 amino acids. The CDR3 region is CASNGDTGELFF. CDR3 nucleotides: TGTGCCAGCAATGGTGACACCGGGGAGCTGTTTTTT.

This clonotype showed up just a few times. This sequence joins TRBV5-1 and TRBJ2-5, with D unclear. Germline V gives CDR1 SGHRS, CDR2 YFSETQ. The CDR3 totals 12 residues. The V end was cut by 6 bases, the J end by 2 bases, with 8 bases between. CDR3 nucleotide sequence: TGCGCCAGCACCAGTCAACAAGAGACCCAGTACTTC. It is translated as CASTSQQETQYF.

This clonotype has more than one count but fewer than ten. The rearrangement joins TRBV11-2 to TRBJ2-5; TRBD1 or TRBD2 may be the D gene (5 bases each). This CDR3 is 17 amino acids long. Germline lookup yields CDR1 SGHAT and CDR2 FQNNGV. The V end was cut by 1 base, the J end by 6 bases, with 21 bases between. The CDR3 is CASSLAMRGYRNQTQYF. As DNA, the CDR3 is TGTGCCAGCAGCTTAGCTATGAGGGGCTACCGCAATCAGACCCAGTACTTC.

This chain links TRBV6-5 with TRBJ1-1, with a weak D call TRBD1 (6 bases). The CDR3 consists of 14 residues. The germline V and J ends were trimmed by 8 bases and 1 base, with 14 bases remaining between them. Germline-derived CDR1 and CDR2 are MNHEY and SVGAGI. The CDR3 is CASRRGTRNTEAFF. The CDR3 DNA follows: TGTGCCAGCCGACGAGGGACAAGGAACACTGAAGCTTTCTTT.

The J gene is TRBJ2-5, the V gene TRBV28; 7 bases match TRBD1. The CDR3 sequence is 15 residues long. Germline values: CDR1 MDHEN, CDR2 SYDVKM. J gave up 11 bases and V 5 bases, and 17 bases lay outside the gene matches. CDR3: CASSRPGQSPNEQYF. The CDR3 nucleotides read TGTGCCAGCAGTAGACCGGGACAGTCCCCCAATGAGCAGTACTTC.

This chain links TRBV7-8 with TRBJ2-1; D is ambiguous. Trimming removed 2 bases at V and 5 bases at J, with 10 bases between. Germline-derived CDR1 and CDR2 are SGHVS and FQNEAQ. The CDR3 has 14 amino acids. CDR3 DNA sequence: TGTGCCAGCAGCTTATTTTCGGTCCACAATGAGCAGTTCTTC. Residues: CASSLFSVHNEQFF.

This chain joins TRBV5-5 and TRBJ2-5; D perhaps matches TRBD1 (6 bases). The V end lost 4 bases, the J end lost 3 bases, and 13 bases lay between the germline ends. The CDR3 contains 14 residues. The germline CDR1 and CDR2 sequences are SGHKS and YYEKEE (reference sequence). The CDR3 DNA follows: TGTGCCAGCAGCCTTGCAGGGGTAGAAGAGACCCAGTACTTC. Translating gives CASSLAGVEETQYF.

This sequence joins TRBV28 and TRBJ2-7, with 12 bases fitting TRBD2. Germline V CDR1 and CDR2: MDHEN, SYDVKM. The ends lost 2 bases at V and 2 bases at J; junction bases unmatched: 4. The length of the CDR3 is 16 residues. The DNA for the CDR3 is TGTGCCAGCAGTTTACGCCGGACTAGCGGGACCTACGAGCAGTACTTC. Protein product: CASSLRRTSGTYEQYF.

The chain has TRBV7-2 and TRBJ2-5; possible D gene TRBD2, 5 bases. This CDR3 has 14 amino acids. CDR1 SGHTA and CDR2 FQGNSA come from the germline V gene. Trimming pared 1 base from V and 4 bases from J, leaving 10 bases between. This CDR3 reads CASSLVARVETQYF. The CDR3 DNA is TGTGCCAGCAGCTTAGTAGCGAGAGTAGAGACCCAGTACTTC.

The chain has TRBV5-1 and TRBJ2-2, with a tentative D call TRBD1 (6 bases). V lost 3 bases to trimming and J lost 5 bases, with 17 bases between them. The CDR3 extends over 16 amino acids. Germline CDR1 SGHRS, CDR2 YFSETQ. CDR3 protein: CASSSAQGPPTGELFF. CDR3 nucleotides: TGCGCCAGCAGCTCTGCACAGGGCCCCCCGACCGGGGAGCTGTTTTTT.

This clonotype showed up just a few times. CDR3 amino acids: CASSDPGTGAEQYF. The CDR3 DNA reads as TGTGCCAGCAGTGACCCCGGGACAGGGGCCGAGCAGTACTTC. The V gene is TRBV6-6, the J gene TRBJ2-5, with 10 bases lining up with TRBD1. The end of the DNA fits TRBJ2-7 better, so the J call may be wrong. CDR1 is MNHNY and CDR2 is SVGAGI in the germline V gene (reference sequence). The CDR3 totals 14 residues.

V and J are TRBV6-1 and TRBJ2-5, with D perhaps matching TRBD1 (5 bases). With the DNA end fitting TRBJ2-7 better, the J assignment may be wrong. This CDR3 is built from 16 residues. CDR1 MNHNS and CDR2 SASEGT come from the germline V gene. CDR3 protein: CASSTVLWGLGYEQYF. The CDR3 DNA is TGTGCCAGCAGTACCGTGCTGTGGGGCCTGGGCTACGAGCAGTACTTC.